This note documents a single TCR beta chain sequence. Its antigen is undetermined. Researchers isolated CD4+ T cells once about 11 days of culture had elapsed. The person had PCR-confirmed SARS-CoV-2 infection between March and December 2020. Either the BNT162b2 or mRNA-1273 vaccine was given to participants in two doses. These data are taken from a study of vaccination effects on CD4 cells after COVID-19. Study-level background: Samples were collected from a few convalescent patients early and late following vaccination.

Measured with immunoSEQ multiplex PCR; TCRdb has only the in-frame clones, and not every one. The data hold around 53,000 clones, with around three quarters observed a single time. The CDR3 has 11 amino acids. The V gene's germline CDR1 is ENHRY and CDR2 SYGVKD. The V gene end was trimmed by 6 bases and the J gene end by 5 bases; junction bases not matched to a gene: 0. The source material was CD4+ T cells from PBMCs cultured without peptide, sampled after COVID-19 vaccination. This clonotype was sampled from a human donor who had a prior SARS-CoV-2 infection. The chain joins TRBV10-3 to TRBJ2-5, with 7 positions matching TRBD2. This CDR3 reads CAIRGGETQYF. CDR3 bases: TGTGCCATCAGGGGGGGGGAGACCCAGTACTTC.